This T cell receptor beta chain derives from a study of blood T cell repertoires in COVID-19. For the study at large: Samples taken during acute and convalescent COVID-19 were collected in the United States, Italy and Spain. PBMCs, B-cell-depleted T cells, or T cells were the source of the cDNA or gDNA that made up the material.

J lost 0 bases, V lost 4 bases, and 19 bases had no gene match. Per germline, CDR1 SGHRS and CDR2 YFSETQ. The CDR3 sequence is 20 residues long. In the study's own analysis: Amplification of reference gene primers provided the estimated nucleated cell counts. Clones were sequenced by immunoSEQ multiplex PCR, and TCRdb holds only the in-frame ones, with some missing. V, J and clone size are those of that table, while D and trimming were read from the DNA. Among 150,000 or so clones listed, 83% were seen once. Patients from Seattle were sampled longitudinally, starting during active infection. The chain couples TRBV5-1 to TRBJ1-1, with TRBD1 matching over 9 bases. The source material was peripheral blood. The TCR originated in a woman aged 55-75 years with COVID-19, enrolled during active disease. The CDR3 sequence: CASSPRKGGQGVTMNTEAFF. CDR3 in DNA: TGCGCCAGCAGCCCACGGAAGGGGGGACAGGGTGTGACCATGAACACTGAAGCTTTCTTT. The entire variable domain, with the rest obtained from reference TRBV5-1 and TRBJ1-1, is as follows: KAGVTQTPRYLIKTRGQQVTLSCSPISGHRSVSWYQQTPGQGLQFLFEYFSETQRNKGNFPGRFSGRQFSNSRSEMNVSTLELGDSALYLCASSPRKGGQGVTMNTEAFFGQGTRLTVV.